This T cell receptor (beta chain) was recovered during a study of naive and memory T cell subsets. Study-level findings and limits: No ground truth validated the naive and memory repertoire findings. Clonotypes here are unpaired alpha or beta chain sequences.

A few counts support this clonotype. Its specificity is not known. V lost 0 bases and J 0 bases, leaving 6 bases between the germline ends. Germline CDR1 reads SGHVS; CDR2 reads FQNEAQ. The CDR3 has 15 residues. Two oligonucleotides, mixed equimolar, formed the beta constant-region primer covering TRBC1 and TRBC2. TCRdb re-derived calls from the UMI-ligation and nested PCR reads in MiXCR, one entry per CDR3 protein. There are 37,000 or so distinct CDR3 sequences in the sample; 13% occur only once, and around 20% lies in the top ten. This clonotype originated in a human donor in good health. The sample taken for sequencing was effector memory CD4+ T cells from blood. The subset is: effector memory, CD45RA- CD27-. The V call is TRBV7-8, the J call TRBJ1-5; D remains ambiguous. For the CDR3, the DNA is TGTGCCAGCAGCTTAGCGTGGGGTAGCAATCAGCCCCAGCATTTT. Protein sequence: CASSLAWGSNQPQHF.